This T cell receptor (beta chain) comes out of a study of T cell repertoires in cytomegalovirus infection. Across the study: An indication of both CMV infection and matching HLA type came from public TCR beta signatures. Study-level points and caveats: In two of eight donors, the top clonotype was HLA-C-restricted CMV-specific.

This clonotype was counted between two and nine times. Its target is unknown. There are 16 residues in the CDR3. V lost 5 bases and J 4 bases, leaving 17 bases between the germline ends. One entry per CDR3 protein, called by TCRdb with MiXCR from the reads. The repertoire holds approximately 500,000 distinct CDR3 sequences, with 30% to 40% as singletons. The clonotype originates from a human donor in good health (CMV status not recorded). Some clones in this sample may be carry-over from other donors' samples. The rearrangement links TRBV12-3 or TRBV12-4 to TRBJ1-4, with TRBD1 as a possible D gene (5 bases). The sample was cultured PBMCs, taken from culture after CMV antigen stimulation. In DNA form, the CDR3 reads TGTGCCAGCAGTAGGACGGGGCCAGTCGGTAATGAAAAACTGTTTTTT. Encoded protein: CASSRTGPVGNEKLFF.